Listed here are 9 T cell receptor beta chains from one sample, sequenced in a study of T cells expressing NK-cell markers (dated by TCRdb to 2020 to 2022). The method behind the library was 5' RACE. The sample was run on an Illumina HiSeq 2000. After reprocessing by TCRdb, each CDR3 protein sequence is one entry, and no DNA is given. Per the sample table, the count is about 430,000 distinct CDR3 sequences. In total, the top ten clones hold 1.4% of the sample. Sequencing was done on a sample of blood T cells: a sorted CD56 or NKG2C T cell subset, CD4+ or CD8+ T cells, or bulk PBMC T cells (not recorded which). The receptors shown here come from a woman in her fifties or sixties in good health. Donor details come from another sample of the same person, matched by shared clones.

The genes are TRBV12-3 or TRBV12-4 and TRBJ2-5; without DNA, the TCRdb call of TRBD2 cannot be checked. This CDR3 spans 12 amino acids. The CDR3 region is CATAGGSETQYF.

V usage is TRBV15 and J usage is TRBJ2-1; lacking DNA, the TRBD1 call made by TCRdb goes unchecked. Germline V lookup: CDR1 LNHNV, CDR2 YYDKDF (reference sequence). There are 17 residues in the CDR3. The CDR3 reads CATSREPGVSSYNEQFF.

V gene TRBV20-1 combines with J gene TRBJ2-7; TCRdb returns TRBD1, unconfirmable since there is no DNA. The CDR3 is 12 amino acids. Germline CDR1 DFQATT, CDR2 SNEGSKA (reference sequence). The CDR3 spells CSASSQDYEQYF.

The V call is TRBV12-3 or TRBV12-4, the J call TRBJ2-4; TCRdb's assignment of TRBD2 cannot be checked, as there is no DNA. The CDR3 spans 14 residues. The CDR3 sequence is CASSLVVGREHQYF.

The chain links TRBV5-4 to TRBJ2-2. The CDR3 loop spans 14 amino acids. Germline V gives CDR1 SGHNT, CDR2 YYREEE (reference sequence). The CDR3 protein is CASSLELNSGELFF.

The chain employs TRBV20-1 and TRBJ2-5; TCRdb's D call, TRBD1, is unchecked because there is no DNA. The CDR3 is 11 residues long. CDR1 and CDR2 from the germline V gene are DFQATT and SNEGSKA (reference sequence). The CDR3 reads CSGGSQETQYF.

The V gene is TRBV4-1, the J gene TRBJ1-5. CDR1 is MGHRA and CDR2 is YSYEKL in the germline V gene. CDR3 length equals 15 residues. The CDR3 protein is CASSQVGGLPQPQHF.

The gene calls are TRBV5-1 and TRBJ2-1; as DNA is missing, the TRBD1 call by TCRdb cannot be tested. CDR1 SGHRS and CDR2 YFSETQ come from the germline V gene. The CDR3 is made up of 14 amino acids. CDR3 amino acids: CASSFIPRGGEQFF.

The CDR3 reads CAISESLGAWYEQYF. The chain uses TRBV10-3 and TRBJ2-7; no DNA is available, so the TRBD1 call from TCRdb remains unchecked. CDR3 length equals 15 residues. CDR1 is ENHRY, CDR2 SYGVKD, per germline.